Given below is one TCR beta chain in context. The antigen it recognizes is unknown. No per-base quality is available; no much larger clone lies one base away. Each donor gave one peripheral blood draw, averaging approximately 120 mL, which was collected into heparinised tubes. Naive, central memory, regulatory and stem cell-like memory CD4+ T cells were sorted on a BD FACSAria II using a panel including CD45RO, CCR7, CD25, CD127, CD95 and CD27. All sorted populations exceeded 95% purity. PBMCs were isolated immediately by Lymphoprep density gradient centrifugation and stained directly without culture. So that batch effects would be minimized, each experiment stained and sorted samples in pairs, pairing one healthy donor with one patient. This sample was included in a study of beta chain features in type 1 diabetes (dated by TCRdb to 2016 to 2019). Regarding the research as a whole: Mean age, gender distribution, total cell number and subset yield were not different between patients and healthy donors. In the study, recently diagnosed type 1 diabetes patients and matched healthy donors were compared on the TCRB repertoires of their sorted circulating CD4+ T cell subsets. A total of about 100,000,000 sorted cells were examined across all samples, and RNA yield correlated strongly with the number of cells per subset. Regulatory and stem cell-like memory subsets were isolated from only 8 patients and 8 healthy donors, whereas naive and central memory subsets came from all 28 donors. What the study reported, not specific to this receptor: Patients with type 1 diabetes made fewer insertions and deleted more nucleotides at VDJ recombination sites, implying thymic rearrangement abnormalities. Because cDNA rather than genomic DNA was sequenced, highly expressing activated cells could have been over-represented, although no difference in activation and CD3 levels was found between groups. In all four CD4+ subsets, TCRB CDR3 length was moderately but significantly shorter in type 1 diabetes patients. HLA sub-analyses involved small numbers of individuals, so any influence of HLA type on TCRB rearrangement remained unresolved. The naive, central memory and regulatory TCRB repertoires appeared to resemble one another more closely among patients than among healthy donors. Shorter templates might be favored by PCR, yet because patient and control samples were amplified and corrected together, any such skew would affect both groups equally.

The entire amount of isolated RNA was reverse transcribed using the High Capacity cDNA Reverse Transcription Kit, so the sequenced TCRB transcripts were expressed ones. Deep immunoSEQ sequencing was applied to naive, central memory and regulatory T cell samples, giving an average of about 3.4 million total reads per sample. Sorted cells were lysed in RLT buffer, and RNA was extracted using DNase-treated RNeasy Micro or Mini kits according to cell number. Each cell subset was processed separately to prevent cross-contamination, with patient and healthy donor samples processed together. TCRB sequences were amplified from cDNA with the immunoSEQ multiplex PCR, producing 87-bp fragments spanning the CDR3 region. The amplicons were sequenced using the Illumina HiSeq platform. Under the source paper's analysis protocol: PCR bias was corrected computationally using synthetic template baselines, and reads within Hamming distance 2 were collapsed, with unmergeable singletons discarded. Reads were aligned to IMGT to assign V, D and J genes, CDR3 length, and insertions or deletions at six rearrangement sites. Within each subset, clonotype counts were normalized to sorted cell number, and only after that were true diversity and Gini coefficients computed with the tcR R package. The overlap coefficient, calculated on TCRB nucleotide sequences, was used to measure repertoire sharing. This immuneACCESS table, as held by TCRdb, lists in-frame sequences with V and J called but not all clones. Of the missing ones, under half trace to an unresolved V gene in checked studies; the others have no known cause. Clone size and the V and J calls come from that table; the DNA yielded D and trimming. This sample gives almost 350,000 clones in total; 9.3% of them show up just once. Of the sample, about 1% is held by the ten largest clones.

The V end gives up 6 bases and the J end 0 bases, leaving 6 bases in the junction not matched to a gene. From a lookup of the germline V gene, CDR1 and CDR2 are LGHNA and YSLEER. Spanning cysteine to phenylalanine, the CDR3 consists of 18 amino acids. The retained sequence is limited to the CDR3, 54 bases, with the frame set at the first base. The chain uses TRBV4-3 and TRBJ2-2; 14 bases in the junction line up with TRBD2. This receptor was taken from a man aged 30 to 39 with type 1 diabetes. Sequencing input: central memory CD4+ T cells from blood. CDR3 loop: CASSYGLAGGPNTGELFF. At the DNA level, the sequence is TGCGCCAGCAGTTATGGACTAGCGGGGGGCCCGAACACCGGGGAGCTGTTTTTT.